What follows are 30 T cell receptor beta chains derived from one specimen sequenced in a study of sequential checkpoint blockade in melanoma. The treatment is: randomized to nivolumab then ipilimumab (arm A) or the reverse (arm B). Clones were sequenced by immunoSEQ multiplex PCR, and TCRdb holds only the in-frame ones, with some missing. The sample shows about 21,000 clones, under 30% of them seen only once. The specimen was tumor tissue (inferred from file names), collected from a patient given nivolumab and ipilimumab in sequence. These receptors were obtained from a human donor with melanoma.

In this sample, this clone is medium-sized. For the CDR3, the DNA is TGTGCCAGCAGGACCCAAGGCGGGGAGCTGTTTTTT. Encoded protein: CASRTQGGELFF. V usage is TRBV6-8 and J usage is TRBJ2-2; no definite D call. The germline V gene encodes CDR1 MNHGY and CDR2 SAAAGT. V lost 6 bases to trimming and J lost 7 bases, with 9 bases between them. The CDR3 covers 12 residues.

This clone was picked up a small number of times. This sequence joins TRBV11-3 and TRBJ1-1; D perhaps matches TRBD1 (5 bases). The CDR3 is made up of 16 amino acids. Germline CDR1 SGHNT, CDR2 YENEEA. Deletions cut 5 bases from V and 3 bases from J, with 19 bases between. The CDR3 region is CASSLGTGGADTEAFF. CDR3 DNA sequence: TGTGCCAGCAGCCTAGGGACTGGGGGTGCTGACACTGAAGCTTTCTTT.

At least ten counts were recorded for this clone. The chain is built from TRBV6-8 and TRBJ2-7; TRBD1 is a possible D gene (5 bases). Trimming cost V 6 bases and J 9 bases, with 21 bases left between them. The CDR3 is made up of 14 amino acids. Germline V gene lookup returns CDR1 MNHGY and CDR2 SAAAGT. The CDR3 sequence is CASSPSGRGTVQYF. The CDR3 nucleotides are TGTGCCAGCAGCCCCTCAGGGCGAGGTACTGTGCAGTACTTC.

This clone was detected only a few times. The chain has TRBV28 and TRBJ2-2; D is ambiguous. The V end was cut by 4 bases, the J end by 3 bases, with 18 bases between. The CDR3 totals 17 residues. Germline-derived CDR1 and CDR2 are MDHEN and SYDVKM. CDR3 DNA: TGTGCCAGCAGTTCGCAGTTCGGGCAGAGATACACCGGGGAGCTGTTTTTT. Encoded protein: CASSSQFGQRYTGELFF.

This clone was observed a few times. V usage is TRBV15 and J usage is TRBJ2-3; D uncertain. Germline values: CDR1 LNHNV, CDR2 YYDKDF (reference sequence). The CDR3 is made up of 14 amino acids. Trimming removed 0 bases at V and 0 bases at J, with 4 bases between. In DNA form, the CDR3 reads TGTGCCACCAGCAGAGAAGGGAGCACAGATACGCAGTATTTT. It is translated as CATSREGSTDTQYF.

In its sample, this clone is medium-sized. This rearrangement joins TRBV6-8 to TRBJ1-6, with D perhaps matching TRBD1 (5 bases). CDR1 is MNHGY and CDR2 is SAAAGT in the germline V gene. The CDR3 has 14 amino acids. V gave up 5 bases and J gave up 5 bases, with 10 bases separating them. This CDR3 is CASSQQVHNSPLHF. In DNA, the CDR3 is TGTGCCAGCAGTCAACAGGTCCATAATTCACCCCTCCACTTT.

This clone was recorded a few times. This rearrangement joins TRBV11-3 to TRBJ2-1; 14 positions agree with TRBD2. This CDR3 has 15 residues. Germline lookup yields CDR1 SGHNT and CDR2 YENEEA. V shed 3 bases, J shed 9 bases, and the junction held 4 bases outside the gene matches. The DNA of the CDR3 is TGTGCCAGCAGCTTGGGGACTAGCGGGGGAGGTGAGCAGTTCTTC. Translating it yields CASSLGTSGGGEQFF.

The table lists this clone with a few counts. The CDR3, as DNA: TGTGCCAGCAGCTCATACGGACAGGGGGGAAACACCATATATTTT. Protein: CASSSYGQGGNTIYF. The chain uses TRBV11-3 and TRBJ1-3; the match to TRBD1 covers 9 bases. The CDR3 covers 15 residues. Germline values: CDR1 SGHNT, CDR2 YENEEA. Losses at the gene ends were 4 bases for V and 4 bases for J; bases not matched to a gene: 5.

This clone was counted many times. This chain connects TRBV11-3 to TRBJ1-1, with 8 positions matching TRBD1. This CDR3 has 16 amino acids. J gave up 0 bases and V 2 bases, and 5 bases lay outside the gene matches. Germline CDR1 SGHNT, CDR2 YENEEA. The CDR3 DNA reads TGTGCCAGCAGCTTAAGGGCGGACAGGGTGAACACTGAAGCTTTCTTT. Protein product: CASSLRADRVNTEAFF.

The chain is built from TRBV18 and TRBJ2-2; 7 positions match TRBD1. The CDR3 totals 14 residues. The V and J ends lost 8 bases and 2 bases, in that order; junction bases with no gene match: 5. Germline V gene data show CDR1 as KGHSH and CDR2 as LQKENI. Written as DNA, the CDR3 is TGTGCCAGCCACAGGACAGGCAACACCGGGGAGCTGTTTTTT. Protein sequence: CASHRTGNTGELFF.

This clone occurred a few times. The chain carries TRBV28 and TRBJ1-4; no clear D gene. This CDR3 has 13 residues. The ends were cut back, 6 bases at V and 4 bases at J, with 9 bases in the middle. CDR1 and CDR2 from the germline V gene are MDHEN and SYDVKM. The CDR3 here is CASREINNEKLFF. DNA of the CDR3: TGTGCCAGCAGAGAGATTAATAATGAAAAACTGTTTTTT.

This clone was picked up a small number of times. The V call is TRBV11-3, the J call TRBJ1-6; 10 bases align to TRBD1. CDR3 size: 16 residues. The germline CDR1 and CDR2 sequences are SGHNT and YENEEA. J lost 5 bases, V lost 5 bases, and 6 bases had no gene match. The CDR3, as DNA: TGTGCCAGCAGCACTAGACAGGGGGCAAATAATTCACCCCTCCACTTT. Protein sequence: CASSTRQGANNSPLHF.

The table lists this clone with a few counts. V is TRBV27 and J is TRBJ2-1; no firm D call. Germline V gives CDR1 MNHEY, CDR2 SMNVEV (reference sequence). Trimming left V 6 bases short and J 2 bases short, with 11 bases between. The CDR3 sequence is 14 residues long. In DNA form, the CDR3 reads TGTGCCAGCAGCCCCCCTGGGCCCTACAATGAGCAGTTCTTC. Amino acid sequence: CASSPPGPYNEQFF.

This clone was seen only a few times. V usage is TRBV11-3 and J usage is TRBJ1-1; D possibly corresponds to TRBD1 (5 bases). CDR1 and CDR2 (germline): SGHNT, YENEEA. There are 14 residues in the CDR3. Trimming pared 3 bases from V and 0 bases from J, leaving 8 bases between. CDR3 loop: CASSFEDMNTEAFF. The CDR3, as DNA: TGTGCCAGCAGCTTTGAGGACATGAACACTGAAGCTTTCTTT.

This clone was seen a handful of times. In DNA, the CDR3 is TGTGCCAGCAGCTTAGAAGTCAGGCCGAACACCGGGGAGCTGTTTTTT. This codes for CASSLEVRPNTGELFF. The chain is built from TRBV11-3 and TRBJ2-2; D not resolved. V was cut by 0 bases and J by 0 bases, with 8 bases left in between. CDR3 length: 16 residues. The germline V gene encodes CDR1 SGHNT and CDR2 YENEEA.

A few counts support this clone. This chain links TRBV6-9 with TRBJ1-2; a weak D match, TRBD1 (5 bases). Germline V gives CDR1 MNHGY, CDR2 SVAAGI. V shed 5 bases and J shed 8 bases, with 21 bases lying between them. This CDR3 has 15 residues. The CDR3 loop is CASSAHRGGPGGYTF. The CDR3 bases are TGTGCCAGCAGTGCTCATCGGGGCGGTCCAGGGGGCTACACCTTC.

This clone was observed a handful of times. The CDR3 bases are TGTGCCAGCAGCCCACTAGCGGGAGCCCACGAGCAGTACTTC. Translation gives CASSPLAGAHEQYF. The chain joins TRBV6-8 to TRBJ2-7; TRBD2 agrees at 11 bases. The trim removed 6 bases at V and 5 bases at J, leaving 6 bases unmatched. CDR3 size: 14 residues. Germline CDR1 and CDR2: MNHGY and SAAAGT.

This clone was counted only a few times. The chain has TRBV28 and TRBJ2-7; maybe TRBD2 (6 bases). The CDR3 spans 13 residues. The germline V gene encodes CDR1 MDHEN and CDR2 SYDVKM. V gave up 7 bases and J gave up 3 bases, with 13 bases separating them. CDR3 sequence (DNA): TGTGCCAGCAACCTCGGGACTTACTACGAGCAGTACTTC. Its translation: CASNLGTYYEQYF.

The rearrangement links TRBV11-3 to TRBJ2-5, with 8 positions matching TRBD1. V shed 5 bases, J shed 1 base, and the junction held 6 bases outside the gene matches. Germline CDR1 is SGHNT and CDR2 is YENEEA. The CDR3 consists of 15 residues. CDR3: CASSPGTGAQETQYF. The CDR3 DNA reads TGTGCCAGCAGCCCCGGGACAGGAGCCCAAGAGACCCAGTACTTC.

This clone appeared a few times. This chain links TRBV11-3 with TRBJ2-3; D is uncertain. V shed 4 bases and J shed 0 bases, with 11 bases lying between them. This CDR3 has 15 amino acids. The V gene's germline CDR1 is SGHNT and CDR2 YENEEA. CDR3 DNA: TGTGCCAGCAGCTCTAGGGAAACTAGCACAGATACGCAGTATTTT. Its translation is CASSSRETSTDTQYF.

This clone was recorded a few times. The chain combines TRBV9 with TRBJ2-3; D uncertain. Trimming cost V 3 bases and J 0 bases, with 2 bases left between them. CDR3 length: 12 residues. Germline V gene sequence: CDR1 SGDLS, CDR2 YYNGEE. The DNA for the CDR3 is TGTGCCAGCAGCGGGAGCACAGATACGCAGTATTTT. It translates to CASSGSTDTQYF. The whole variable domain, filled in from reference TRBV9 and TRBJ2-3, reads DSGVTQTPKHLITATGQRVTLRCSPRSGDLSVYWYQQSLDQGLQFLIQYYNGEERAKGNILERFSAQQFPDLHSELNLSSLELGDSALYFCASSGSTDTQYFGPGTRLTVL.

V gene TRBV7-1 combines with J gene TRBJ1-2, with a tentative D call TRBD1 (6 bases). TRBV7-1 counts as an open reading frame of uncertain function. The V gene lost 5 bases and the J gene lost 12 bases, with 19 bases spanning the gap. The CDR3 has 13 residues. In DNA, the CDR3 is TGTGCCAGCAGCCTCCGGGACACGGGGGGCAACACCTTC. Its protein product is CASSLRDTGGNTF.

The chain combines TRBV1 with TRBJ2-3; TRBD1, the table's D call, lacks a check against the DNA. TRBV1 is a pseudogene locus. CDR3 length: 14 amino acids. This CDR3 reads CASSQETFADTQYF. CDR3 DNA: TGCGCCAGCAGCCAAGAGACATTTGCGGATACGCAGTATTTT.

The rearrangement uses TRBV14 and TRBJ1-2; D might be TRBD1 (6 bases). The germline gives CDR1 SGHDN, CDR2 FVKESK. There are 14 residues in the CDR3. Between the trimmed V and J ends, which lost 1 base and 9 bases, there was a span of 15 bases. CDR3 loop: CASSQVQGKERYTF. Here the CDR3 DNA reads TGTGCCAGCAGCCAAGTTCAGGGGAAGGAGCGCTACACCTTC.

This clone was found a few times. This rearrangement joins TRBV11-3 to TRBJ2-2; TRBD1 or TRBD2 may be the D gene (5 bases each). The CDR3 consists of 15 residues. The V gene lost 3 bases and the J gene lost 4 bases, with 12 bases spanning the gap. Germline-derived CDR1 and CDR2 are SGHNT and YENEEA. The CDR3 nucleotides read TGTGCCAGCAGCTTGGGGCTAGCAAGCACCGGGGAGCTGTTTTTT. Its translation is CASSLGLASTGELFF.

Judged by abundance, this clone is medium-sized. This chain connects TRBV6-8 to TRBJ1-2; D might be TRBD1 (6 bases). The CDR3 is 16 residues long. Trimming removed 7 bases at V and 0 bases at J, with 18 bases between. CDR1 is MNHGY and CDR2 is SAAAGT in the germline V gene. The CDR3 sequence: CASKLSWEGANYGYTF. The CDR3 DNA follows: TGTGCCAGCAAGCTCTCTTGGGAGGGGGCTAACTATGGCTACACCTTC.

This clone was seen more than once but under ten times. The chain couples TRBV11-3 to TRBJ2-5; 11 bases line up with TRBD1. Germline V gene sequence: CDR1 SGHNT, CDR2 YENEEA. The CDR3 covers 16 residues. V was pared by 4 bases and J by 4 bases, with 8 bases of the junction left unmatched. CDR3 nucleotide sequence: TGTGCCAGCAGCTCGAGGACAGGGGGCACAGCAGAGACCCAGTACTTC. It specifies CASSSRTGGTAETQYF.

Only a few counts were recorded for this clone. The J gene is TRBJ2-7, the V gene TRBV11-3, with 8 bases lining up with TRBD1. This CDR3 is 14 amino acids long. With V trimmed by 5 bases and J by 0 bases, 3 bases remained unmatched. Germline CDR1 and CDR2: SGHNT and YENEEA. The chain's CDR3 is CASSRDRSSYEQYF. The CDR3 DNA reads TGTGCCAGCAGCCGGGACAGGAGCTCCTACGAGCAGTACTTC. Based on the CDR3 plus reference TRBV11-3 and TRBJ2-7, the full variable domain is EAGVVQSPRYKIIEKKQPVAFWCNPISGHNTLYWYLQNLGQGPELLIRYENEEAVDDSQLPKDRFSAERLKGVDSTLKIQPAELGDSAVYLCASSRDRSSYEQYFGPGTRLTVT.

This clone has only a few counts. The chain carries TRBV11-3 and TRBJ2-1, with 7 bases lining up with TRBD1. The CDR3 spans 15 residues. V gave up 1 base and J gave up 7 bases; unmatched junction bases: 7. Germline CDR1 and CDR2: SGHNT and YENEEA. For the CDR3, the DNA is TGTGCCAGCAGCTTAGGGCTGGGACAGAGAAATGAGCAGTTCTTC. Protein product: CASSLGLGQRNEQFF.

In this sample, this clone turned up once. This rearrangement joins TRBV29-1 to TRBJ2-7, with a tentative D call TRBD1 (5 bases). V lost 4 bases, J lost 3 bases, and 19 bases lay in between. Germline CDR1 reads SQVTM; CDR2 reads ANQGSEA. The CDR3 is 15 residues long. The CDR3 loop reads CSVVWLGQVNYEQYF. The CDR3 region has the DNA TGCAGCGTTGTATGGCTGGGGCAAGTCAACTACGAGCAGTACTTC.